This T cell receptor beta chain stems from a study of PD-L1 blockade in urothelial cancer. Looking at the study overall: Male sex and bladder-origin urothelial cancer were recorded for about nine tenths of the roughly 29 patients.

Sequenced by immunoSEQ multiplex PCR; TCRdb stores in-frame clones only, minus some. The profile shows about 120,000 clones, approximately 90% of them singletons. The CDR3 runs 13 residues. Between the trimmed V and J ends, which lost 6 bases and 2 bases, there was a span of 10 bases. Germline values: CDR1 SGHRS, CDR2 YFSETQ. The sample's time point: peripheral blood 6 weeks after treatment start. The source is a man aged 55 to 70 with urothelial cancer. The sample in question was PBMCs, obtained around atezolizumab (anti-PD-L1) treatment. This chain links TRBV5-1 with TRBJ2-3; D is possibly TRBD1 (5 bases). The CDR3 protein is CASTRAFTDTQYF. The CDR3 DNA follows: TGCGCCAGCACCAGGGCCTTCACAGATACGCAGTATTTT.